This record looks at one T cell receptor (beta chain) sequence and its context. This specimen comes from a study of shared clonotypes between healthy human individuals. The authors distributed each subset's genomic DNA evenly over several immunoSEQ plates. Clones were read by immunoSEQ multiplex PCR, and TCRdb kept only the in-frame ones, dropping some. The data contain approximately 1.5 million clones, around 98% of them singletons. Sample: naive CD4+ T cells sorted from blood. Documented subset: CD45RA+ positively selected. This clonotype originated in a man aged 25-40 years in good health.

The CDR3 reads CSVAAGQGHEKLFF. The CDR3 DNA is TGCAGCGTTGCCGCGGGACAGGGTCATGAAAAACTGTTTTTT. This chain uses TRBV29-1 with TRBJ1-4, with 9 nucleotides matching TRBD1. Trimming cost V 4 bases and J 6 bases; bases outside gene matches: 6. The CDR3 has 14 residues. The V gene's germline CDR1 is SQVTM and CDR2 ANQGSEA.